The 27 T cell receptor beta chains in this list originate from one sample, sequenced in a study of Graves' ophthalmopathy and Graves' hyperthyroidism. RNA transcripts served as template for amplifying TCR beta CDR3 sequences. Second-round multiplex PCR followed a first-round RT-PCR using HTBI primers. Using its own MiXCR run on the multiplex PCR reads, TCRdb lists one record per CDR3 protein. The repertoire includes around 1.1 million distinct CDR3 sequences, 35% to 45% of them detected once, and roughly 11% sits in the top ten. The sequenced sample was peripheral blood or thyroid tissue (not recorded which). These receptors were collected from an adult man with Graves' hyperthyroidism.

With regard to this clonotype: The junction departs from the called germline gene at one end, perhaps through a read error. The chain employs TRBV10-3 and TRBJ2-7; 8 bases map to TRBD2. This CDR3 is built from 18 residues. Germline V CDR1 and CDR2: ENHRY, SYGVKD. DNA of the CDR3: TGTGCCAGCAGTTACCTGACCCCACTAGCGGACACCTTCTACGAGCAGTACTTC. Amino acid sequence: CASSYLTPLADTFYEQYF.

This clonotype was counted only a few times. J is TRBJ2-5 and V is TRBV5-4; D is unresolved. The V end was cut by 1 base, the J end by 4 bases, with 11 bases between. In germline, CDR1 is SGHNT, CDR2 YYREEE (reference sequence). CDR3 length: 14 amino acids. The CDR3 DNA is TGTGCCAGCAGCTTGTTGGGAAATCGAGAGACCCAGTACTTC. Its protein is CASSLLGNRETQYF.

V usage is TRBV10-2 and J usage is TRBJ1-3, with D uncertain. CDR3 length equals 14 residues. Per the germline V gene, CDR1 is WSHSY and CDR2 is SAAADI. Trimming shortened V by 10 bases and J by 0 bases, and 13 bases separated the two germline ends. The DNA for the CDR3 is TGCGCCACCGCCCCTGGCAACTCTGGAAACACCATATATTTT. Protein product: CATAPGNSGNTIYF.

On this clonotype itself: A much larger clone differs from this one at a single base, so this may be a read error. The CDR3 end shows no conserved phenylalanine or tryptophan, and so a read error is likely. The V call is TRBV4-1, the J call TRBJ2-7; D possibly corresponds to TRBD2 (5 bases). The CDR3 is made up of 15 amino acids. Per the germline V gene, CDR1 is MGHRA and CDR2 is YSYEKL. V was cut by 1 base and J by 6 bases, with 16 bases left in between. CDR3 nucleotides: TGCGCCAGCAGCCAAGTGGACGGGATAGGCTCCGAGCAGTACCTC. This translates into CASSQVDGIGSEQYL.

This clonotype was picked up a small number of times. This chain joins TRBV15 and TRBJ1-4; the match to TRBD1 covers 7 bases. V shed 0 bases, J shed 10 bases, and the junction held 20 bases outside the gene matches. This CDR3 has 19 residues. Germline V gene sequence: CDR1 LNHNV, CDR2 YYDKDF (reference sequence). The CDR3 loop is CATSRDFMVGDSGGAKLFF. CDR3 bases: TGTGCCACCAGCAGAGATTTTATGGTGGGGGACAGCGGAGGTGCAAAACTGTTTTTT.

V is TRBV29-1 and J is TRBJ2-6, with 8 nucleotides matching TRBD1. The CDR3 extends over 16 amino acids. Germline CDR1 is SQVTM and CDR2 is ANQGSEA. The trim removed 6 bases at V and 0 bases at J, leaving 7 bases unmatched. In DNA form, the CDR3 reads TGCAGCGTCGTAGGGGACAGGAGCTCTGGGGCCAACGTCCTGACTTTC. This sequence encodes CSVVGDRSSGANVLTF.

The V gene is TRBV28, the J gene TRBJ2-7; D not certain. Germline V gene lookup returns CDR1 MDHEN and CDR2 SYDVKM. V lost 5 bases and J lost 2, with 7 bases in between. This CDR3 contains 12 residues. As DNA, the CDR3 is TGTGCCAGCAGTACACAAACCTACGAGCAGTACTTC. Translated, it gives CASSTQTYEQYF.

This clonotype occurred many times. CDR3 DNA: TGTGCCAGCAGCGCCACAGGGAACACTGAAGCTTTCTTT. As protein: CASSATGNTEAFF. This chain links TRBV2 with TRBJ1-1; possible D gene TRBD1, 5 bases. This CDR3 has 13 amino acids. Germline loops: CDR1 SNHLY, CDR2 FYNNEI. Trimming took off 6 bases at V and 1 base at J, with 9 bases between the two ends.

This clonotype was seen repeatedly, ten times or more. This chain joins TRBV5-8 and TRBJ2-7, with a possible D match to TRBD2 (5 bases). The V end was cut by 1 base, the J end by 6 bases, with 11 bases between. The CDR3 has 13 residues. Germline CDR1 reads SGHTS; CDR2 reads YDEGEE. The CDR3 sequence: CASSLQEASEQYF. CDR3 bases: TGTGCCAGCAGCTTGCAGGAGGCATCCGAGCAGTACTTC.

CDR3 residues: CATSGVQGAHYGYTF. CDR3 DNA sequence: TGTGCCACCAGTGGTGTACAGGGGGCGCACTATGGCTACACCTTC. V gene TRBV24-1 combines with J gene TRBJ1-2; 9 bases align to TRBD1. Germline V gene data show CDR1 as KGHDR and CDR2 as SFDVKD. Trimming removed 5 bases from V and 3 bases from J; junction bases left unmatched: 6. The CDR3 extends over 15 amino acids.

This clonotype was counted at least ten times. The gene calls are TRBV2 and TRBJ1-5; D remains unclear. The germline V and J ends were trimmed by 1 base and 7 bases, with 8 bases remaining between them. CDR1 is SNHLY and CDR2 is FYNNEI in the germline V gene. The CDR3 totals 13 residues. The CDR3 DNA is TGTGCCAGCAGTGAAGGTCAGCTGCAGCCCCAGCATTTT. It is translated as CASSEGQLQPQHF. The entire variable domain, with the rest obtained from reference TRBV2 and TRBJ1-5, is as follows: EPEVTQTPSHQVTQMGQEVILRCVPISNHLYFYWYRQILGQKVEFLVSFYNNEISEKSEIFDDQFSVERPDGSNFTLKIRSTKLEDSAMYFCASSEGQLQPQHFGDGTRLSIL.

This clonotype appeared many times. The chain has TRBV6-6 and TRBJ2-5; tentative D call: TRBD1 (6 bases). This CDR3 has 15 amino acids. Trimming cost V 2 bases and J 1 base, with 11 bases left between them. The germline V gene encodes CDR1 MNHNY and CDR2 SVGAGI (reference sequence). The CDR3 nucleotides are TGTGCCAGCAGTTACCCAACGGACAGCCAAGAGACCCAGTACTTC. It encodes CASSYPTDSQETQYF.

Notes on this clonotype: The conserved phenylalanine or tryptophan is not found at the CDR3 terminus, so this likely reflects a read error. The chain has TRBV19 and TRBJ2-5; 10 bases match TRBD1. The germline V gene encodes CDR1 LNHDA and CDR2 SQIVND (reference sequence). The V and J ends lost 3 bases and 4 bases, in that order; junction bases with no gene match: 17. The CDR3 extends over 19 amino acids. The CDR3 protein is CASSIRPAGDRGRRETQYL. The CDR3 bases are TGTGCCAGTAGTATCCGACCAGCCGGGGACAGGGGAAGAAGAGAGACCCAGTACCTC.

This clonotype was counted at least ten times. The V call is TRBV5-1, the J call TRBJ1-4; TRBD1 aligns across 7 bases. The CDR3 totals 13 residues. V lost 6 bases, J lost 4 bases, and 3 bases stayed unmatched. Germline CDR1 and CDR2: SGHRS and YFSETQ. The CDR3 sequence: CASKGQNNEKLFF. DNA of the CDR3: TGCGCCAGCAAGGGACAGAATAATGAAAAACTGTTTTTT. Combining the CDR3 with reference TRBV5-1 and TRBJ1-4 gives the whole variable domain KAGVTQTPRYLIKTRGQQVTLSCSPISGHRSVSWYQQTPGQGLQFLFEYFSETQRNKGNFPGRFSGRQFSNSRSEMNVSTLELGDSALYLCASKGQNNEKLFFGSGTQLSVL.

Details on this clonotype: The junction differs from germline at one of its ends, possibly a read error. The chain joins TRBV7-8 to TRBJ2-2, with D possibly matching TRBD1 (6 bases). Looked up from germline, CDR1 is SGHVS and CDR2 is FQNEAQ. The CDR3 sequence is 15 residues long. The CDR3: CAGSPTGMILRELFF. CDR3 in DNA: TGTGCCGGCAGCCCTACAGGGATGATTCTACGGGAGCTGTTTTTT.

The J gene is TRBJ1-1, the V gene TRBV12-3 or TRBV12-4; no reliable D call. This CDR3 comprises 13 residues. V was shortened by 7 bases and J by 2 bases, with 11 bases between the two germline ends. The CDR3 DNA reads TGTGCCAGCAATCGGCCGACTAACACTGAAGCTTTCTTT. It yields the protein CASNRPTNTEAFF.

V is TRBV15 and J is TRBJ1-4; possible D gene TRBD1, 5 bases. The CDR3 extends over 18 amino acids. Looked up from germline, CDR1 is LNHNV and CDR2 is YYDKDF (reference sequence). The germline V and J ends were trimmed by 5 bases and 0 bases, with 19 bases remaining between them. The DNA of the CDR3 is TGTGCCACCAGCCATATACTGACCGCGACAGCAACTAATGAAAAACTGTTTTTT. It specifies CATSHILTATATNEKLFF.

This clonotype was counted only a few times. V and J are TRBV12-3 or TRBV12-4 and TRBJ1-1; D perhaps matches TRBD1 (6 bases). The length of the CDR3 is 16 residues. Trimming removed 6 bases at V and 2 bases at J, with 19 bases between. CDR3 loop: CASSNRAPPINTEAFF. In nucleotides, the CDR3 is TGTGCCAGCAGCAACAGGGCTCCACCTATAAACACTGAAGCTTTCTTT.

CDR3 bases: TGCAGCGCCCAACAGGAAAACACTGAAGCTTTCTTT. Translated: CSAQQENTEAFF. V is TRBV29-1 and J is TRBJ1-1; possibly TRBD1 for D (5 bases). The germline V gene encodes CDR1 SQVTM and CDR2 ANQGSEA. The V end was cut by 7 bases, the J end by 2 bases, with 11 bases between. The CDR3 totals 12 residues.

This clonotype was detected ten times or more. V usage is TRBV13 and J usage is TRBJ2-7; no definite D call. The CDR3 is 12 amino acids. Germline-derived CDR1 and CDR2 are PRHDT and FYEKMQ (reference sequence). Between the trimmed V and J ends, which lost 1 base and 5 bases, there was a span of 6 bases. The CDR3 here is CASSLAAHEQYF. For the CDR3, the DNA is TGTGCCAGCAGCTTAGCAGCCCACGAGCAGTACTTC. The full variable domain, its missing parts supplied by reference TRBV13 and TRBJ2-7, is AAGVIQSPRHLIKEKRETATLKCYPIPRHDTVYWYQQGPGQDPQFLISFYEKMQSDKGSIPDRFSAQQFSDYHSELNMSSLELGDSALYFCASSLAAHEQYFGPGTRLTVT.

This clonotype was detected ten times or more. The rearrangement uses TRBV10-3 and TRBJ1-6; the match to TRBD1 covers 10 bases. The CDR3 is 14 residues long. Per the germline V gene, CDR1 is ENHRY and CDR2 is SYGVKD. The ends lost 4 bases at V and 10 bases at J; junction bases unmatched: 4. The CDR3 coding sequence is TGTGCCATCAGTGGCGGACAGGGGGAATCACCCCTCCACTTT. Its translation is CAISGGQGESPLHF.

V gene TRBV5-1 combines with J gene TRBJ2-7; a possible D gene is TRBD2 (7 bases). The CDR3 totals 15 residues. Between the trimmed V and J ends, which lost 4 bases and 1 base, there was a span of 15 bases. Germline assignment: CDR1 SGHRS and CDR2 YFSETQ. CDR3 region: CASSEGGGRSYEQYF. The CDR3 bases are TGCGCCAGCAGCGAAGGGGGAGGGAGGTCCTACGAGCAGTACTTC. The variable domain in full, completed from reference TRBV5-1 and TRBJ2-7, reads KAGVTQTPRYLIKTRGQQVTLSCSPISGHRSVSWYQQTPGQGLQFLFEYFSETQRNKGNFPGRFSGRQFSNSRSEMNVSTLELGDSALYLCASSEGGGRSYEQYFGPGTRLTVT.

This clonotype was counted ten times or more. The chain carries TRBV6-6 and TRBJ1-5; 7 bases align to TRBD1. V gave up 8 bases and J gave up 0 bases; unmatched junction bases: 4. The germline CDR1 and CDR2 sequences are MNHNY and SVGAGI (reference sequence). This CDR3 has 14 residues. CDR3 bases: TGTGCCAGCTTGGGACAGAATAGCAATCAGCCCCAGCATTTT. It encodes CASLGQNSNQPQHF.

This clonotype was recorded a few times. The chain uses TRBV5-1 and TRBJ2-5; no firm D call. The CDR3 runs to 15 residues. The ends were cut back, 4 bases at V and 2 bases at J, with 15 bases in the middle. Germline CDR1 is SGHRS and CDR2 is YFSETQ. The CDR3 DNA is TGCGCCAGCAGCCCGGCAGGTATGGGTCAAGAGACCCAGTACTTC. Residues: CASSPAGMGQETQYF. The variable domain in full, completed from reference TRBV5-1 and TRBJ2-5, reads KAGVTQTPRYLIKTRGQQVTLSCSPISGHRSVSWYQQTPGQGLQFLFEYFSETQRNKGNFPGRFSGRQFSNSRSEMNVSTLELGDSALYLCASSPAGMGQETQYFGPGTRLLVL.

This clonotype was detected ten times or more. The J gene is TRBJ1-1, the V gene TRBV25-1; no firm D call. The germline V gene has CDR1 MGHDK and CDR2 SYGVNS. The V gene lost 9 bases and the J gene lost 3 bases, with 5 bases spanning the gap. CDR3 size: 10 residues. CDR3 nucleotides: TGTGCCAGTAGGGACACTGAAGCTTTCTTT. Protein: CASRDTEAFF.

Ten or more counts support this clonotype. The CDR3 sequence is CASRTRGSNQPQHF. CDR3 sequence (DNA): TGTGCCAGTAGGACGAGGGGAAGCAATCAGCCCCAGCATTTT. The chain employs TRBV19 and TRBJ1-5; perhaps TRBD1 as D (5 bases). CDR1 is LNHDA and CDR2 is SQIVND in the germline V gene (reference sequence). This CDR3 has 14 amino acids. Trimming left V 6 bases short and J 1 base short, with 10 bases between.

V and J are TRBV7-6 and TRBJ2-5; possibly TRBD1 or TRBD2 for D (5 bases each). CDR3 length: 18 amino acids. Germline V CDR1 and CDR2: SGHVS, FNYEAQ. The germline V and J ends were trimmed by 5 bases and 6 bases, with 28 bases remaining between them. The CDR3 coding sequence is TGTGCCAGCAGCCTTGCCGGGACCATTCAGCCCCAAGGGAAGACCCAGTACTTC. It yields the protein CASSLAGTIQPQGKTQYF.